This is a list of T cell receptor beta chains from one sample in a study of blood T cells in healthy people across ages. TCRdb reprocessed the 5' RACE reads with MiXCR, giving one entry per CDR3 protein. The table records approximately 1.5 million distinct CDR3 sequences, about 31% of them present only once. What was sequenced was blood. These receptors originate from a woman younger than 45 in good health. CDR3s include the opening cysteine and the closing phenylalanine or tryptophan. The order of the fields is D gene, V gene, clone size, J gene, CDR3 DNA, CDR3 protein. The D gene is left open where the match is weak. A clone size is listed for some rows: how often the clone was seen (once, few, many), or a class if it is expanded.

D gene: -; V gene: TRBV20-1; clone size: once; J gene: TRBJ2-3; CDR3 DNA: TGCAGTGCTAGAGAGGTCGCAGGGGCGGGCACAGATACGCAGTATTTT; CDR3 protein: CSAREVAGAGTDTQYF
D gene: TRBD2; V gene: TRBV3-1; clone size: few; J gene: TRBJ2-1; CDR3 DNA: TGTGCCAGCAGCCAAGCGGCTAGCGGGGGGGGCAATGAGCAGTTCTTC; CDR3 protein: CASSQAASGGGNEQFF
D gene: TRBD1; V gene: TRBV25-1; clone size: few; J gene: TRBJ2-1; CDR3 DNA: TGTGCCAGCAGTGACCAGACAGGGGGCACATACAATGAGCAGTTCTTC; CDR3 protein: CASSDQTGGTYNEQFF
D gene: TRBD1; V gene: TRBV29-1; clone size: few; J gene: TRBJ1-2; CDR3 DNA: TGCAGCGCATCAGGGGGTTCTGTCTATGGCTACACCTTC; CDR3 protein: CSASGGSVYGYTF
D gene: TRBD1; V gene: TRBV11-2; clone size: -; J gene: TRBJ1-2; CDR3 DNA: TGTGCCAGCAGCCCTCAGCGACAGGGGGGTGATGGCTACACCTTC; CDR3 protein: CASSPQRQGGDGYTF
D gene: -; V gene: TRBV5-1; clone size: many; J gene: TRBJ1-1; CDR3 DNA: TGTGCCAGCAGGGAGAACACTGAAGCTTTCTTT; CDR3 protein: CASRENTEAFF
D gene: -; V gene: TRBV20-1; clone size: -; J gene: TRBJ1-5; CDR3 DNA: TGCAGTGCTAGAGATCCCGGGCTCCGCAATCAGCCCCAGCATTTT; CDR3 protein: CSARDPGLRNQPQHF
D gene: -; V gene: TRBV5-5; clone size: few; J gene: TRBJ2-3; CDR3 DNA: TGTGCCAGCAGCTTGGAGGGGGTAAACACAGATACGCAGTATTTT; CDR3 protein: CASSLEGVNTDTQYF
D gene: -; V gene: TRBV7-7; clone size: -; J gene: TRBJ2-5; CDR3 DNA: TGTGCCAGCAGCCCCGGGGGCGTAGTCGAGACCCAGTACTTC; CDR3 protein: CASSPGGVVETQYF
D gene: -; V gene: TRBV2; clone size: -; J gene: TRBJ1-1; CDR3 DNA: TGTGCCAGCACCCTCGGGGGCCCTTGGAACACTGAAGCTTTCTTT; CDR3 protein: CASTLGGPWNTEAFF
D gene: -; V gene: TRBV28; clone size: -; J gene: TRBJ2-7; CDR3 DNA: TGTGCCAGCAGCGACGGCTTCTACGAGCAGTACTTC; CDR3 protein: CASSDGFYEQYF
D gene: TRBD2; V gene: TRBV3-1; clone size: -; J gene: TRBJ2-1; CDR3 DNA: TGTGCCAGCAGCCAAGATCTAGGGACTAGAGGGTTCGATGAGCAGTTCTTC; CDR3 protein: CASSQDLGTRGFDEQFF
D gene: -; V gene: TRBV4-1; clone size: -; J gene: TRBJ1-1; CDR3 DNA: TGCGCCAGCAGCCAAGATTCAGGTGCGCCTGAAGCTTTCTTT; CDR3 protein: CASSQDSGAPEAFF
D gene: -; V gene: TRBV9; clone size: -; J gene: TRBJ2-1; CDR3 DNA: TGTGCCAGCAGCGTAGAGGGACTTGTCTCCTACAATGAGCAGTTCTTC; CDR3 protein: CASSVEGLVSYNEQFF
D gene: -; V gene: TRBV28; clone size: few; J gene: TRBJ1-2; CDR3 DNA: TGTGCCAGCACCGCTCGGGCCACCGGAAAGGGCTACACCTTC; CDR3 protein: CASTARATGKGYTF
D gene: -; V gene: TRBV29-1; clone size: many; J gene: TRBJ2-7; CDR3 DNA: TGCAGCGTCAAGGTTGGGCAGGGCGTAATGAAATACGAGCAGTACTTC; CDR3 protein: CSVKVGQGVMKYEQYF
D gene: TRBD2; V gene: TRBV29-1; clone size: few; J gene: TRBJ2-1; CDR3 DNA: TGCAGCGTTGTAGCCGGGACTAGTCTAAATGAGCAGTTCTTC; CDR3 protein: CSVVAGTSLNEQFF
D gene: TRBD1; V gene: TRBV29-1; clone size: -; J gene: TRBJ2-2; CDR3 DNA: TGCAGCGTTGAAGTTACCGGGACAGGGGGCCGCGTGGGGACCGGGGAGCTGTTTTTT; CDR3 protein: CSVEVTGTGGRVGTGELFF
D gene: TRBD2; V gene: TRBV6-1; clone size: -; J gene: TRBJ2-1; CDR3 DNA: TGTGCCAGCAGCACACCGGGACTAGCGGGGAATGAGCAGTTCTTC; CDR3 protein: CASSTPGLAGNEQFF
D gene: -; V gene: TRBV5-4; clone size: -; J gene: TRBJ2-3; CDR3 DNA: TGTGCCAGCAGCCCCGACTTTCGCACAGATACGCAGTATTTT; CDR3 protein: CASSPDFRTDTQYF
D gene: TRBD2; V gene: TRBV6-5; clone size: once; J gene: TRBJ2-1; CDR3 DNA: TGTGCCAGCAGTTACATGATCGACTCTAGCGGGGGCCCCGAGTTAGTTCGCAATGAGCAGTTCTTC; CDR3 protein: CASSYMIDSSGGPELVRNEQFF
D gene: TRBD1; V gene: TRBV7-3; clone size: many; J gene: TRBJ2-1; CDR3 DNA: TGTGCCAGCAGCCTCGCCGGGACAGCGAACAATGAGCAGTTCTTC; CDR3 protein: CASSLAGTANNEQFF
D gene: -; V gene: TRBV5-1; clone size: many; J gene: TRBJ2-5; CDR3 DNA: TGCGCCAGTGAAGGGGAGACCCAGTACTTC; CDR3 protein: CASEGETQYF
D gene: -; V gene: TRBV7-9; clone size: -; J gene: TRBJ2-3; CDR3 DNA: TGTGCCAGCAGCTCGGACCCCGACTGGATCTCGCAGTATTTT; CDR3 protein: CASSSDPDWISQYF
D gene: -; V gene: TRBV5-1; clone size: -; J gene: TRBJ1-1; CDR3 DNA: TGCGCCAGCTTTACGTCGAAGGAGAACACTGAAGCTTTCTTT; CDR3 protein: CASFTSKENTEAFF
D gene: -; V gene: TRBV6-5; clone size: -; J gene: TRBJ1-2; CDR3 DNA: TGTGCCAGCAGTTCGACAGAAACTAACTATGGCTACACCTTC; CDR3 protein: CASSSTETNYGYTF
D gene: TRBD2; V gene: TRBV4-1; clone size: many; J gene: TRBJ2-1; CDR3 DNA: TGCGCCAGCAGCCAAGCGGACTTTCTAGCGGGGGGTCACAATGAGCAGTTCTTC; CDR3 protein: CASSQADFLAGGHNEQFF
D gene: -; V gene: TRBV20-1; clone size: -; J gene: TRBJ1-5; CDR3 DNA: TGCAGTGCTAAAAAACAACTGGGCACCCTCAAATATAGCAATCAGCCCCAGCATTTT; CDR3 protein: CSAKKQLGTLKYSNQPQHF
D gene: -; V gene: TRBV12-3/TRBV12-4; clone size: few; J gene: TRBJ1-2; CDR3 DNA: TGTGCCAGCAGTTTCGGGAGGGGGGCTGGCTACACCTTC; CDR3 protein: CASSFGRGAGYTF
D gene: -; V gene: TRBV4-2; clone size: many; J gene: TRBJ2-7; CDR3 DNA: TGTGCCAGCAGCCTAAGGGGGGGGCCAGAGGACGAGCAGTACTTC; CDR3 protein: CASSLRGGPEDEQYF
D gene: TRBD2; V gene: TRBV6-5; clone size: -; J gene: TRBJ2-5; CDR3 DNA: TGTGCCAGCAGTACTGGCGGGGGGACCCGGTACTTC; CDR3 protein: CASSTGGGTRYF
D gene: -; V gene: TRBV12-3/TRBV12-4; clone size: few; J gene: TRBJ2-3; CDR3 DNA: TGTGCCAGCAGTTTGGTGGTTGGAAGCACAGATACGCAGTATTTT; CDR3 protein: CASSLVVGSTDTQYF
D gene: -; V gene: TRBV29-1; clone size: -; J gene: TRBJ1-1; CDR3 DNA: TGCAGCGTTGGACCCGGGAACACTGAAGCTTTCTTT; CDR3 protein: CSVGPGNTEAFF
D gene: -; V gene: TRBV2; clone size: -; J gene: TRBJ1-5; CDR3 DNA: TGTGCCAGCAGTGGGGGGACTTATCAGCCCCAGCATTTT; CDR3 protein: CASSGGTYQPQHF
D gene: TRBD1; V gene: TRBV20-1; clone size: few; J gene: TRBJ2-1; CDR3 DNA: TGCAGTGCTAGGGCCGGGACAGCCCTCTTGGAGCAGTTCTTC; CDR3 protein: CSARAGTALLEQFF
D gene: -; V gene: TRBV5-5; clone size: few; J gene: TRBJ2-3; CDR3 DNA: TGTGCCAGCAGCTTGGAGGCAGGGGTGGCAGATACGCAGTATTTT; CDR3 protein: CASSLEAGVADTQYF
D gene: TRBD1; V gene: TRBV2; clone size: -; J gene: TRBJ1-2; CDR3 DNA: TGTGCCAGCAGCGGGGACAGGGGGAGTCCCGGCTATGGCTACACCTTC; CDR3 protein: CASSGDRGSPGYGYTF
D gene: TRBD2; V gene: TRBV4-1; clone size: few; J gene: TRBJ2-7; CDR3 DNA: TGCGCCAGCAGCCTACCGGGGGGGGCTTACGAGCAGTACTTC; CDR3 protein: CASSLPGGAYEQYF
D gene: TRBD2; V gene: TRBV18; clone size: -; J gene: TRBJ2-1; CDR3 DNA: TGTGCCAGCTCACAGGCAGCGGGAGCCTACAATGAGCAGTTCTTC; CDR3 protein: CASSQAAGAYNEQFF
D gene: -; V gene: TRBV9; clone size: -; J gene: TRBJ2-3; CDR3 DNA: TGTGCCAGCAGCGACCCCGGGGGCGGGGGCACAGATACGCAGTATTTT; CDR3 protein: CASSDPGGGGTDTQYF
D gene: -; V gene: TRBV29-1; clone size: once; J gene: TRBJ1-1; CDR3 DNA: TGCAGCGTTGTAAGAGCCAGCACTGAAGCTTTCTTT; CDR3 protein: CSVVRASTEAFF
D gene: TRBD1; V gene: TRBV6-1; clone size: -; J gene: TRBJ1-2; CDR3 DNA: TGTGCCAGCAGGGCGGACAGGGATTATGGCTACACCTTC; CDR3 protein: CASRADRDYGYTF
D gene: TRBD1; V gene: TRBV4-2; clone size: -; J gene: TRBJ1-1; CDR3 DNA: TGTGCCAGCAGCCAAGCGGACAGGGGTGACACTGAAGCTTTCTTT; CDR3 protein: CASSQADRGDTEAFF
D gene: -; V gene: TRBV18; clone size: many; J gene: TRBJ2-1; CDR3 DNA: TGTGCCAGCAGCCCGCAGGGTAATGAGCAGTTCTTC; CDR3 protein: CASSPQGNEQFF
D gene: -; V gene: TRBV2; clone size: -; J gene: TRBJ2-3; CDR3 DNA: TGTGCCAGCAGGGCCCCCCTGAGGGGCACAGATACGCAGTATTTT; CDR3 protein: CASRAPLRGTDTQYF
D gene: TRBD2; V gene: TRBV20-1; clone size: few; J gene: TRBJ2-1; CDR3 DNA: TGCAGTGTTGGCGGGGGGTCCTCTTACAATGAGCAGTTCTTC; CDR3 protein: CSVGGGSSYNEQFF
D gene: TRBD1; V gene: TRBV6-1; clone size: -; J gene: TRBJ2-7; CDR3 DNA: TGTGCCAGCAGTGAAGCGCCGGGACAGGGCTACGAGCAGTACTTC; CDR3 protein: CASSEAPGQGYEQYF
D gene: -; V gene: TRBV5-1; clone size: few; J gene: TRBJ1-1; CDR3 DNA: TGCGCCAGCAGCTTGGAAGCATCGCACCGCGGAGACACTGAAGCTTTCTTT; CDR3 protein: CASSLEASHRGDTEAFF
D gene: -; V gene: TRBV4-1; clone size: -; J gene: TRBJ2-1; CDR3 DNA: TGCGCCAGCAGCCATCCTAGCGACCTCTACAATGAGCAGTTCTTC; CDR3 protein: CASSHPSDLYNEQFF
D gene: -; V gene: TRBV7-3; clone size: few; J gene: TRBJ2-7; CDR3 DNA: TGTGCCAGCAGCTTATTTGCGGGGGCAGGGGAGCAGTACTTC; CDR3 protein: CASSLFAGAGEQYF